The present T cell receptor (beta chain) was sequenced within a study of CD8 T cells in Susac syndrome. The ends were cut back, 8 bases at V and 0 bases at J, with 14 bases in the middle. This CDR3 contains 15 residues. Random hexamers were used to reverse transcribe an amount of roughly 0.45 to 1 ug RNA. TCRdb re-called the immunoSEQ multiplex PCR reads with MiXCR, one entry per CDR3 protein. This table holds about 300,000 distinct CDR3 sequences, over 75% found once. Negative magnetic isolation gave CD8+ and CD4+ cells; FACS enriched CD8+ TEMRA. Sequences were obtained from CD8+ T cells from PBMCs. The clonotype comes from a human donor with multiple sclerosis. This sequence joins TRBV12-3 or TRBV12-4 and TRBJ2-4, with a tentative D call TRBD2 (6 bases). This chain's CDR3 is CASSGGVLAKNIQYF. CDR3 DNA: TGTGCCAGCTCCGGAGGGGTTTTAGCCAAAAACATTCAGTACTTC.